This TCR beta chain was sequenced for a study of T cell responses to AZD1222 COVID-19 vaccine. Notes on this clone: The antigen remains unidentified.

Using immunoSEQ multiplex PCR, the repertoire was profiled, and TCRdb retains in-frame clones only, with some absent. The data contain approximately 90,000 clones, 86% of them singletons. The J segment lost 2 bases and the V segment lost 7 bases, leaving 5 bases of the junction unmatched. The CDR3 loop spans 15 amino acids. Germline CDR1 reads LNHDA; CDR2 reads SQIVND (reference sequence). Study-level points and caveats: Vaccine-associated CD4 TCRs ranged over spike, dominating at 160-218 and 743-854. Only after the peak T cell response were repertoires sampled. Possibly, clonal diversity was underestimated; donors were largely white British and included more females.

This TCR came from an adult in good health. This chain joins TRBV19 and TRBJ2-2, with 9 nucleotides matching TRBD1. The sample consisted of peripheral blood, taken on day 0 of AZD1222 vaccination. The CDR3 is CASTIQGANTGELFF. DNA for the CDR3: TGTGCCAGTACCATACAGGGGGCTAACACCGGGGAGCTGTTTTTT.